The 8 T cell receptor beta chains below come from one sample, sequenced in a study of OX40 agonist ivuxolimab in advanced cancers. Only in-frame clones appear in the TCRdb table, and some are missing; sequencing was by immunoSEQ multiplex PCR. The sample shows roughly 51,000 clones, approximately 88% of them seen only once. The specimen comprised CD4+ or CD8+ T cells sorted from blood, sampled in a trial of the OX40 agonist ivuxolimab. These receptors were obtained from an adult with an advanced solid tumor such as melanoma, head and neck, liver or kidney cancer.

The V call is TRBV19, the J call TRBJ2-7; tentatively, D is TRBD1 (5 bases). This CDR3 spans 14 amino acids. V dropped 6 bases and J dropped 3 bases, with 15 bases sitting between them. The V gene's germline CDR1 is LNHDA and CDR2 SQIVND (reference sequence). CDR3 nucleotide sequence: TGTGCCAGTAGCCCCTCCCCAGGGAACTACGAGCAGTACTTC. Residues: CASSPSPGNYEQYF.

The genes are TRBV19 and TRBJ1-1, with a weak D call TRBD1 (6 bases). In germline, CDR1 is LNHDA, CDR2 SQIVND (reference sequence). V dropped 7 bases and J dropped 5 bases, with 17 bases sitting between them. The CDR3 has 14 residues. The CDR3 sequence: CASTVGQGWTEAFF. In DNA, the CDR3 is TGTGCCAGTACGGTAGGGCAGGGGTGGACTGAAGCTTTCTTT.

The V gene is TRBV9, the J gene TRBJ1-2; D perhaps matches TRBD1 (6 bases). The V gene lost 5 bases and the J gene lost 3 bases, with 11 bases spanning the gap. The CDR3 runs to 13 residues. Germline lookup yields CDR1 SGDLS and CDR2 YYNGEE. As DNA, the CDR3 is TGTGCCAGCAGTGGGGACACCTACTATGGCTACACCTTC. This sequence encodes CASSGDTYYGYTF.

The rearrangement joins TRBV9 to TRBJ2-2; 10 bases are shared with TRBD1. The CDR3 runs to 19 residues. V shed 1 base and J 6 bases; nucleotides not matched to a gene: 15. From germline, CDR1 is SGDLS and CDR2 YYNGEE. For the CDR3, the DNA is TGTGCCAGCAGCGTAAACCGCGGGACAGGGGATGGGTTTTCCGGGGAGCTGTTTTTT. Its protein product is CASSVNRGTGDGFSGELFF.

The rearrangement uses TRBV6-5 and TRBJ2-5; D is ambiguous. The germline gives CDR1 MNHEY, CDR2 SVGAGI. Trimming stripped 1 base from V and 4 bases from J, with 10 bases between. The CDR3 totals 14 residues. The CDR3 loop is CASSYYGFGETQYF. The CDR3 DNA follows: TGTGCCAGCAGTTACTACGGTTTTGGAGAGACCCAGTACTTC.

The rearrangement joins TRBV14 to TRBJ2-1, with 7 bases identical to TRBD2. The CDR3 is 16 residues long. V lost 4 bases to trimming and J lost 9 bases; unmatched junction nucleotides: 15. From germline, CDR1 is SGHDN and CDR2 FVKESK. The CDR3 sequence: CASSLSHERERSEQFF. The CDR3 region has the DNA TGTGCCAGCAGCCTCAGCCACGAGCGGGAACGTAGTGAGCAGTTCTTC.

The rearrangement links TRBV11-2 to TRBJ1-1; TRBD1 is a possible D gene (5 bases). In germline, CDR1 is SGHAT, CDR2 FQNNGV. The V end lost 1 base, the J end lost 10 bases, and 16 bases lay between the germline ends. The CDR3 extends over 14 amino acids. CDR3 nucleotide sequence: TGTGCCAGCAGCTTAGGCTACAAGGAAGGGACAGCTTTCTTT. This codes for CASSLGYKEGTAFF.

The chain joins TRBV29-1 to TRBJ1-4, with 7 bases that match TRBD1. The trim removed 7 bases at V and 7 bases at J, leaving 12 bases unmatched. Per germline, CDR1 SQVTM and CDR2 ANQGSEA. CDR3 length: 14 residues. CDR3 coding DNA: TGCAGCGGGGGCCCCGGACAGGAGACTGAAAAACTGTTTTTT. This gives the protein CSGGPGQETEKLFF.